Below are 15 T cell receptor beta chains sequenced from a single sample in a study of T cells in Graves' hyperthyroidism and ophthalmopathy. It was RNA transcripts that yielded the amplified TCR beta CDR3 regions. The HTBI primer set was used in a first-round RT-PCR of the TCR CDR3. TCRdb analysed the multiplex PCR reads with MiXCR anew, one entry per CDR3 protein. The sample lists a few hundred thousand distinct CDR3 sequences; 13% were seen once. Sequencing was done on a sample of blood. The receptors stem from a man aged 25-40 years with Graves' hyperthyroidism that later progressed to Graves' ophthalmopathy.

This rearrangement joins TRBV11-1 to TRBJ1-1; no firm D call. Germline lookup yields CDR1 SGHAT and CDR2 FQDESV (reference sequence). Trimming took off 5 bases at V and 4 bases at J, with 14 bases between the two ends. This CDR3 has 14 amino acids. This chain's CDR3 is CASSTHVVGTEAFF. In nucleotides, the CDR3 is TGTGCCAGCAGCACCCATGTAGTAGGCACTGAAGCTTTCTTT. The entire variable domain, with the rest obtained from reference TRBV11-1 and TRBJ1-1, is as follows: EAEVAQSPRYKITEKSQAVAFWCDPISGHATLYWYRQILGQGPELLVQFQDESVVDDSQLPKDRFSAERLKGVDSTLKIQPAELGDSAMYLCASSTHVVGTEAFFGQGTRLTVV.

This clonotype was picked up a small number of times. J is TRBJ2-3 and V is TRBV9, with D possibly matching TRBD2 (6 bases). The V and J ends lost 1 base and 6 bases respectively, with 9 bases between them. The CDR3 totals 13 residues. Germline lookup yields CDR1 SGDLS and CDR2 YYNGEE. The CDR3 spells CASSVSGGDTQYF. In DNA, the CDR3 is TGTGCCAGCAGCGTATCCGGGGGTGATACGCAGTATTTT. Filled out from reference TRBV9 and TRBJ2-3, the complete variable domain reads DSGVTQTPKHLITATGQRVTLRCSPRSGDLSVYWYQQSLDQGLQFLIQYYNGEERAKGNILERFSAQQFPDLHSELNLSSLELGDSALYFCASSVSGGDTQYFGPGTRLTVL.

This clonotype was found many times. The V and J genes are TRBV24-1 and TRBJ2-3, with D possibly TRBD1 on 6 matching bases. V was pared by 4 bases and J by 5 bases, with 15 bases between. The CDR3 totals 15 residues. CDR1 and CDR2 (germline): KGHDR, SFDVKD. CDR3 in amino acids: CATSDRDKALDTQYF. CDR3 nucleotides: TGTGCCACCAGTGACCGGGACAAAGCTTTAGATACGCAGTATTTT.

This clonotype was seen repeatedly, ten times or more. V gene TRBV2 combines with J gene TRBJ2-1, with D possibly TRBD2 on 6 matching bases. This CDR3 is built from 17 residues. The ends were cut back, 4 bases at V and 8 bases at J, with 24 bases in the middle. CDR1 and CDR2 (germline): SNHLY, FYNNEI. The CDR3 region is CASSAGRRRGSVYEQFF. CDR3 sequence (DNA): TGTGCCAGCAGTGCGGGGCGTAGGCGGGGAAGCGTCTATGAGCAGTTCTTC. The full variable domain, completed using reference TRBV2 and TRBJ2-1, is EPEVTQTPSHQVTQMGQEVILRCVPISNHLYFYWYRQILGQKVEFLVSFYNNEISEKSEIFDDQFSVERPDGSNFTLKIRSTKLEDSAMYFCASSAGRRRGSVYEQFFGPGTRLTVL.

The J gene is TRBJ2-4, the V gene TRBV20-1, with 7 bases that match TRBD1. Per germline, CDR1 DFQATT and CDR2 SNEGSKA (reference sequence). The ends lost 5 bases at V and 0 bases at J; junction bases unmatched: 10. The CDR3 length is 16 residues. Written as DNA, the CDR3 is TGCAGTGCTTACCGGGACAGCGCTTTAGCCAAAAACATTCAGTACTTC. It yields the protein CSAYRDSALAKNIQYF.

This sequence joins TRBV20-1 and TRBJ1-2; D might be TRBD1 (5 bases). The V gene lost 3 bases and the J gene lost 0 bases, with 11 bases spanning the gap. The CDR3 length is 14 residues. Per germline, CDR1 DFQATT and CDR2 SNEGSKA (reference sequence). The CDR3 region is CSASGAEANYGYTF. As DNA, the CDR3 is TGCAGTGCTAGCGGGGCCGAAGCTAACTATGGCTACACCTTC.

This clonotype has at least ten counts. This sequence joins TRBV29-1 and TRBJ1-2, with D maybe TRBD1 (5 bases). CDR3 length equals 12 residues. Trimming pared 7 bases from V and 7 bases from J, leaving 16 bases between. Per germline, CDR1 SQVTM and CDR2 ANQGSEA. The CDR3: CSGGSGDGGYTF. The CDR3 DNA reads TGCAGCGGCGGATCGGGGGACGGTGGCTACACCTTC.

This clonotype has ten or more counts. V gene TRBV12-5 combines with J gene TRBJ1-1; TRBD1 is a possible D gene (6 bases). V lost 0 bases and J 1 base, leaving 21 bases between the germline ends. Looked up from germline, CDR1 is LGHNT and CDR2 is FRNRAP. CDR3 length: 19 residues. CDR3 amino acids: CASGLVLTRAAGENTEAFF. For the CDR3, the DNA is TGTGCTAGTGGTTTGGTCCTAACCCGGGCGGCAGGGGAGAACACTGAAGCTTTCTTT.

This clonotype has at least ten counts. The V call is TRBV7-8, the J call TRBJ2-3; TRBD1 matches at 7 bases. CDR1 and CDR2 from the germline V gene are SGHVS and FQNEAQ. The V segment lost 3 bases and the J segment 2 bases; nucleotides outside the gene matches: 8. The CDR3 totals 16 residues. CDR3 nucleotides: TGTGCCAGCAGCTTGACCGACAGGGAAAACACAGATACGCAGTATTTT. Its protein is CASSLTDRENTDTQYF.

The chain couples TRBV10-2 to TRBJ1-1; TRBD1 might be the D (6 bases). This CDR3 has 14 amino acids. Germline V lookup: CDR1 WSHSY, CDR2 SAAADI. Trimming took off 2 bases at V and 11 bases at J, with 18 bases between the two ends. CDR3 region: CASSETGTSRGAFF. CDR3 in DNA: TGCGCCAGCAGTGAGACCGGGACAAGCCGTGGGGCTTTCTTT.

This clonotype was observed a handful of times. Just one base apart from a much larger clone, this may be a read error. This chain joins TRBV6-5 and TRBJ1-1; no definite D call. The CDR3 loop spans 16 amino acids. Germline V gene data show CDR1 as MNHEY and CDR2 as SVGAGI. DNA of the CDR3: TGTGACAGCAGTTACTCGATTCCCCCCCGGGGCACTGAAGCTTTCTTT. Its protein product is CDSSYSIPPRGTEAFF.

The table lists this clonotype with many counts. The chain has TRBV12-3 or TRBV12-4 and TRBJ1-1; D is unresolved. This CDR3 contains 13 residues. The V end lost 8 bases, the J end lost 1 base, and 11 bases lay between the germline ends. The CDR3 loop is CASLGSENTEAFF. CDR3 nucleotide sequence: TGTGCCAGCCTTGGCTCTGAGAACACTGAAGCTTTCTTT.

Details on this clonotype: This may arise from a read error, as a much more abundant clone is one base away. CDR3 nucleotide sequence: TGTGCCAGCAGCTTACGTCGTCTAGCGGGGGGCACAGATGCGCAGTATTTT. Translated, it gives CASSLRRLAGGTDAQYF. This chain connects TRBV7-9 to TRBJ2-3; 11 bases fit TRBD2. This CDR3 has 17 residues. The V gene's germline CDR1 is SEHNR and CDR2 FQNEAQ (reference sequence).

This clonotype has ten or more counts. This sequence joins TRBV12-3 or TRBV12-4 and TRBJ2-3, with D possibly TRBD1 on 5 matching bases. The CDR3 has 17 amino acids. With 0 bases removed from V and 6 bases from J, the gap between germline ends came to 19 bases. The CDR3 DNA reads TGTGCCAGCAGTTTAGCGCGAGGCAGGACAAAAGGGGATACGCAGTATTTT. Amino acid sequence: CASSLARGRTKGDTQYF.

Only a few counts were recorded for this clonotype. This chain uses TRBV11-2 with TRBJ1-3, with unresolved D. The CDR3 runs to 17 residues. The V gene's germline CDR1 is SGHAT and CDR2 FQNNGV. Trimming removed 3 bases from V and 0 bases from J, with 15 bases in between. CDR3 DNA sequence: TGTGCCAGCAGCTTTGGTTTCGGAGGACTCTCTGGAAACACCATATATTTT. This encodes CASSFGFGGLSGNTIYF. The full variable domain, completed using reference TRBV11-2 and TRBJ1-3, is EAGVAQSPRYKIIEKRQSVAFWCNPISGHATLYWYQQILGQGPKLLIQFQNNGVVDDSQLPKDRFSAERLKGVDSTLKIQPAKLEDSAVYLCASSFGFGGLSGNTIYFGEGSWLTVV.